These T cell receptor beta chains were read from a single sample in a study of shared clonotypes between healthy human individuals. The data were produced by immunoSEQ multiplex PCR, yet TCRdb's version contains in-frame clones alone and is incomplete. Of over 2 million clones in the sample, around 95% were seen once. Material for sequencing was naive CD4+ T cells sorted from blood. Every receptor here comes from a man younger than 30 in good health. Each CDR3 is given with its conserved first and last residue. D genes are given only for firm matches. Rows give clone size only sometimes, using once, few, many, or a class for an expanded clone.

j_call v_call d_call clone_size cdr3_aa cdr3_nt
TRBJ1-1 TRBV10-3 TRBD1 . CATKGQGLLSAFF TGTGCCACCAAGGGACAGGGCCTTCTCTCAGCTTTCTTT
TRBJ2-3 TRBV11-2 TRBD1 . CASSLAGTVSTDTQYF TGTGCCAGCAGCTTAGCCGGGACAGTTAGCACAGATACGCAGTATTTT
TRBJ2-7 TRBV7-9 . . CASSLGWTDPREQYF TGTGCCAGCAGCTTAGGGTGGACAGACCCTAGGGAGCAGTACTTC
TRBJ2-7 TRBV19 . many CASSSFGNEQYF TGTGCCAGTAGTAGCTTCGGGAACGAGCAGTACTTC
TRBJ1-1 TRBV29-1 . . CSVEFRLMNTEAFF TGCAGCGTTGAATTCAGACTGATGAACACTGAAGCTTTCTTT
TRBJ2-5 TRBV6-4 . once CASSDFDWEQKETQYF TGTGCCAGCAGTGACTTCGATTGGGAGCAGAAAGAGACCCAGTACTTC
TRBJ2-7 TRBV10-2 . . CASSPQGGYEQYF TGCGCCAGCTCCCCCCAGGGGGGTTACGAGCAGTACTTC
TRBJ2-4 TRBV5-4 . . CASSLEGENIQYF TGTGCCAGCAGCTTGGAGGGTGAAAACATTCAGTACTTC
TRBJ2-3 TRBV5-1 . few CASSLGGTDTQYF TGCGCCAGCAGCTTGGGGGGAACAGATACGCAGTATTTT
TRBJ2-4 TRBV11-2 . . CASSSAGTMGDRAKNIQYF TGTGCCAGCAGCTCTGCCGGGACCATGGGCGATAGAGCCAAAAACATTCAGTACTTC
TRBJ1-3 TRBV2 . . CASIHSTGLSGNTIYF TGTGCCAGCATTCATTCGACAGGTCTCTCTGGAAACACCATATATTTT
TRBJ2-2 TRBV6-1 . . CASSEQGPGELFF TGTGCCAGCAGTGAACAGGGCCCCGGGGAGCTGTTTTTT
TRBJ2-5 TRBV6-5 . . CASTRGGPQETQYF TGTGCCAGCACCCGAGGGGGGCCTCAAGAGACCCAGTACTTC
TRBJ2-6 TRBV10-2 . . CASSRDTGAGANVLTF TGCGCCAGCTCCCGGGACACCGGAGCGGGGGCCAACGTCCTGACTTTC
TRBJ2-7 TRBV5-1 . . CASSLGGGRASYEQYF TGCGCCAGCAGCCTGGGAGGAGGCAGGGCCTCCTACGAGCAGTACTTC
TRBJ1-4 TRBV6-1 TRBD1 . CASSVTGGSEKLFF TGTGCCAGCAGTGTTACAGGGGGCAGTGAAAAACTGTTTTTT
TRBJ1-5 TRBV6-5 . . CASSRTASNQPQHF TGTGCCAGCAGTCGGACGGCGAGCAATCAGCCCCAGCATTTT
TRBJ1-1 TRBV6-5 . . CASSYSQGTEAFF TGTGCCAGCAGTTACTCTCAGGGCACTGAAGCTTTCTTT
TRBJ1-1 TRBV6-5 . . CASSYSWNTEAFF TGTGCCAGCAGTTACTCGTGGAACACTGAAGCTTTCTTT
TRBJ2-1 TRBV28 TRBD2 . CASSLGLAGGLAYNEQFF TGTGCCAGCAGTTTGGGACTAGCGGGGGGGTTGGCCTACAATGAGCAGTTCTTC
TRBJ1-5 TRBV6-6 . . CASSYRQAMGQPQHF TGTGCCAGCAGTTACCGCCAGGCTATGGGGCAGCCCCAGCATTTT
TRBJ2-6 TRBV7-9 . once CASSFLGGSGANVLTF TGTGCCAGCAGCTTTCTTGGGGGCTCTGGGGCCAACGTCCTGACTTTC
TRBJ2-7 TRBV11-2 . . CASSLELAHPSSYEQYF TGTGCCAGCAGCTTAGAATTGGCACACCCGAGCTCCTACGAGCAGTACTTC
TRBJ2-7 TRBV30 . . CAWSPTQVKREYF TGTGCCTGGAGTCCCACCCAGGTGAAGAGAGAGTACTTC
TRBJ2-7 TRBV19 . . CASSILLWGTTPYEQYF TGTGCCAGTAGTATCCTTCTATGGGGGACCACCCCCTACGAGCAGTACTTC
TRBJ2-1 TRBV4-1 TRBD1 . CASSQVDRDDNEQFF TGCGCCAGCAGCCAAGTTGACAGGGATGATAATGAGCAGTTCTTC
TRBJ1-2 TRBV9 . . CASSVGGSRTIYGYTF TGTGCCAGCAGCGTAGGAGGCAGCCGAACTATCTATGGCTACACCTTC
TRBJ1-1 TRBV11-2 TRBD1 . CASSLATQGGTEAFF TGTGCCAGCAGCTTAGCTACCCAGGGGGGGACTGAAGCTTTCTTT
TRBJ1-2 TRBV29-1 . few CSVFADNYGYTF TGCAGCGTCTTCGCAGATAACTATGGCTACACCTTC
TRBJ1-1 TRBV5-1 TRBD1 . CASSQIPIQGATAFF TGCGCCAGCAGCCAAATACCTATACAGGGGGCGACGGCTTTCTTT
TRBJ2-6 TRBV27 . . CASSPSGVGANVLTF TGTGCCAGCAGCCCTTCAGGGGTTGGGGCCAACGTCCTGACTTTC
TRBJ1-2 TRBV5-4 . once CASSPGAFGYTF TGTGCCAGCAGCCCAGGAGCCTTTGGCTACACCTTC
TRBJ2-3 TRBV18 TRBD2 once CASSPPSGGAKDTQYF TGTGCCAGCTCACCGCCTAGCGGGGGGGCAAAAGATACGCAGTATTTT
TRBJ1-6 TRBV5-6 . . CASSLAQGNSPLHF TGTGCCAGCAGCTTGGCGCAGGGTAATTCACCCCTCCACTTT
TRBJ2-7 TRBV29-1 . . CSARSYLGPEQYF TGCAGCGCGAGATCCTATCTAGGGCCGGAGCAGTACTTC
TRBJ2-7 TRBV27 TRBD2 . CATSDRLAGVGEQYF TGTGCCACCTCAGACAGACTAGCGGGAGTCGGCGAGCAGTACTTC
TRBJ1-6 TRBV19 . few CATREGTYNSPLHF TGTGCCACACGTGAGGGGACTTATAATTCACCCCTCCACTTT
TRBJ2-1 TRBV9 . . CASSVDRQDPYNEQFF TGTGCCAGCAGCGTAGATCGGCAGGATCCTTACAATGAGCAGTTCTTC
TRBJ2-7 TRBV18 . . CASSPASEQYF TGTGCCAGCTCACCAGCCAGCGAGCAGTACTTC
TRBJ1-1 TRBV30 . . CAWSVTRWKNTEAFF TGTGCCTGGAGTGTAACGCGGTGGAAGAACACTGAAGCTTTCTTT
TRBJ2-5 TRBV10-2 TRBD1 . CASRTGTGGFSETQYF TGCGCCAGCAGAACCGGGACAGGGGGCTTTAGCGAGACCCAGTACTTC
TRBJ2-2 TRBV28 TRBD1 once CATKARDRPTGELFF TGTGCCACCAAAGCCCGGGACAGGCCTACCGGGGAGCTGTTTTTT
TRBJ1-1 TRBV18 . . CASSPGHSNTEAFF TGTGCCAGCTCACCAGGACACTCGAACACTGAAGCTTTCTTT
TRBJ2-4 TRBV5-6 TRBD1 . CASSFSDRWDIQYF TGTGCCAGCAGCTTCTCGGACAGGTGGGACATTCAGTACTTC
TRBJ1-4 TRBV10-3 . . CAIGQPNEKLFF TGTGCCATCGGGCAGCCTAATGAAAAACTGTTTTTT